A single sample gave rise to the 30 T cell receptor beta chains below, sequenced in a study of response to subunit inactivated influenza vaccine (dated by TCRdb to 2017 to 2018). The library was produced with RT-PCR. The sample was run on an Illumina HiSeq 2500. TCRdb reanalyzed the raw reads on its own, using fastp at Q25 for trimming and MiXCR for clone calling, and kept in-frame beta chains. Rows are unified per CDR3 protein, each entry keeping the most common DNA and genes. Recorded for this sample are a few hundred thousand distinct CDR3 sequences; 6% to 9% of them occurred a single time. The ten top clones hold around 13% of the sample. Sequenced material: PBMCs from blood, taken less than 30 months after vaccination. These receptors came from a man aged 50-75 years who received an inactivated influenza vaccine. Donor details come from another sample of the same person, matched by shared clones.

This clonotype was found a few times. The CDR3 DNA reads as TGTGCCAGCAGCTTGGTTTGGGGGGGTACGCAGTATTTT. This codes for CASSLVWGGTQYF. This chain joins TRBV5-6 and TRBJ2-3, with TRBD2 identical over 7 bases. With 0 bases clipped from V and 8 bases from J, the junction kept 3 bases outside the gene matches. The CDR3 sequence is 13 residues long. Germline CDR1 and CDR2: SGHDT and YYEEEE.

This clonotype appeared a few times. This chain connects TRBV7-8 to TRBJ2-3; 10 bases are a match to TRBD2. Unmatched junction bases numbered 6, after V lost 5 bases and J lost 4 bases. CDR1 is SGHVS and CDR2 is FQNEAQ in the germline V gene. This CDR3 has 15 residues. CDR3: CASSPSGRGADTQYF. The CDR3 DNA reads TGTGCCAGCAGCCCGAGCGGGAGGGGGGCAGATACGCAGTATTTT. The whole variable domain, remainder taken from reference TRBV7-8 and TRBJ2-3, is GAGVSQSPRYKVAKRGQDVALRCDPISGHVSLFWYQQALGQGPEFLTYFQNEAQLDKSGLPSDRFFAERPEGSVSTLKIQRTQQEDSAVYLCASSPSGRGADTQYFGPGTRLTVL.

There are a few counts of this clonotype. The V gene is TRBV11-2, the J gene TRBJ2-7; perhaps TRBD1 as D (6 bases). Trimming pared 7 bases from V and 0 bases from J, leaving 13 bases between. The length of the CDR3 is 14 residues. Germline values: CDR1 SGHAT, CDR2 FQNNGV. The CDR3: CASISGTYSYEQYF. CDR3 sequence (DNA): TGTGCCAGCATCTCCGGGACATACTCCTACGAGCAGTACTTC.

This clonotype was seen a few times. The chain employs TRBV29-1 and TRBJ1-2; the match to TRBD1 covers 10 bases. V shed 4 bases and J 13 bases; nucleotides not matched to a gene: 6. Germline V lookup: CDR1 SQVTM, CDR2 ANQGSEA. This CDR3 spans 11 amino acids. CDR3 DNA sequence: TGCAGCGTTGCCGACAGGGGGCGTTGCACCTTC. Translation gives CSVADRGRCTF.

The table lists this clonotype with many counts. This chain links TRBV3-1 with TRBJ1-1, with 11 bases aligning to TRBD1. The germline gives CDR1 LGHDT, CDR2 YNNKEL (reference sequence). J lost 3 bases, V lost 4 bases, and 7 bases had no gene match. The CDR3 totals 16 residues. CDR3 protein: CASSRGTGGVHTEAFF. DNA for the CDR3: TGTGCCAGCAGCCGAGGGACAGGGGGAGTGCACACTGAAGCTTTCTTT.

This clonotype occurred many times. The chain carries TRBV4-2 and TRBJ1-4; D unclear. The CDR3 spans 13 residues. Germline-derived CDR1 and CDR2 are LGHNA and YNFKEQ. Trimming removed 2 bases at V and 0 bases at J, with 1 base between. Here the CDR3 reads CASSQSTNEKLFF. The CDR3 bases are TGTGCCAGCAGCCAATCAACTAATGAAAAACTGTTTTTT.

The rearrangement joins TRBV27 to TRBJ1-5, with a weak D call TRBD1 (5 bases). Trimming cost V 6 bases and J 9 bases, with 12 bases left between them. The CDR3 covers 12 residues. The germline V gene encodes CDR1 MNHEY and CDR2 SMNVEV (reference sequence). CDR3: CASRVGGGPQHF. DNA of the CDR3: TGTGCCAGCAGAGTTGGGGGAGGGCCCCAGCATTTT.

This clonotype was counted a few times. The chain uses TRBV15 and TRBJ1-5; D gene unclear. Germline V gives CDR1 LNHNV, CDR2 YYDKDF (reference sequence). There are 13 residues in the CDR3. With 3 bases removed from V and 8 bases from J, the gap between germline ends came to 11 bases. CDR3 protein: CATSSRLLEPQHF. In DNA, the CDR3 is TGTGCCACCAGCAGCCGACTCCTCGAGCCCCAGCATTTT. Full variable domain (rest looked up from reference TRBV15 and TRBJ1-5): DAMVIQNPRYQVTQFGKPVTLSCSQTLNHNVMYWYQQKSSQAPKLLFHYYDKDFNNEADTPDNFQSRRPNTSFCFLDIRSPGLGDTAMYLCATSSRLLEPQHFGDGTRLSIL.

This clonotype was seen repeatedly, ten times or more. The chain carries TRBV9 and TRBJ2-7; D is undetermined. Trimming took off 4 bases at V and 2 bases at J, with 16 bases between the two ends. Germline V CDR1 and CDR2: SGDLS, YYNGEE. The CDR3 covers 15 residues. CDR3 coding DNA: TGTGCCAGCAGCCCCCGGCTAAGCCAGACCTACGAGCAGTACTTC. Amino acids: CASSPRLSQTYEQYF.

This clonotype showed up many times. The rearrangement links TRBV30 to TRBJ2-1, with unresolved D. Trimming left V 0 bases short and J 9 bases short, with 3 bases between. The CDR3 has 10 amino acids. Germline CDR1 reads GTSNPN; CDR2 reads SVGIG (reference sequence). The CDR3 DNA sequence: TGTGCCTGGAGTGTGAGTGAGCAGTTCTTC. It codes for CAWSVSEQFF.

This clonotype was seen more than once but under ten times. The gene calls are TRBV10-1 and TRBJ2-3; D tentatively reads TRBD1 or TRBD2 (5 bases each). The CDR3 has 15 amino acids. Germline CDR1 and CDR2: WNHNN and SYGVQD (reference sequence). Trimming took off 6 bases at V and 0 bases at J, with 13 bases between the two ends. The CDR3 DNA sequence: TGCGCCAGCAGCCCCGGGACGCTTAGCACAGATACGCAGTATTTT. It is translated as CASSPGTLSTDTQYF.

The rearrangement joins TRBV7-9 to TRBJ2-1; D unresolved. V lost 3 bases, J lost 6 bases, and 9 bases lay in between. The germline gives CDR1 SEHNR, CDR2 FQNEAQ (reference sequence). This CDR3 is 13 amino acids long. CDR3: CASSFYQPNEQFF. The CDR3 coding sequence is TGTGCCAGCAGCTTTTACCAGCCCAATGAGCAGTTCTTC.

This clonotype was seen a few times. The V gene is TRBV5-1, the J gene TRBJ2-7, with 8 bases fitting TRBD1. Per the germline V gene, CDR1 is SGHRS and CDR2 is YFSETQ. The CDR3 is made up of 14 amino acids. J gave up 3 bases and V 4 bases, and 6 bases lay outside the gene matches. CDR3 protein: CASSAWTGIYEQYF. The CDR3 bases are TGCGCCAGCAGCGCCTGGACAGGGATCTACGAGCAGTACTTC.

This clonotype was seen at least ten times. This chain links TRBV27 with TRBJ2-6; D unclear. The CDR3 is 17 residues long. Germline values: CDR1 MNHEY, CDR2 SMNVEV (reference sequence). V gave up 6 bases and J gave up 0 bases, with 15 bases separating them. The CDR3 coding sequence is TGTGCCAGCAGCCTAGACCCACATAGCTCTGGGGCCAACGTCCTGACTTTC. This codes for CASSLDPHSSGANVLTF.

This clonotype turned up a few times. Here the CDR3 DNA reads TGCAGTGCTGGGGATACTCTAGCCTACGAGCAGTACTTC. Translated, it gives CSAGDTLAYEQYF. V is TRBV20-1 and J is TRBJ2-7; D not certain. Trimming cost V 5 bases and J 2 bases, with 13 bases left between them. Germline CDR1 and CDR2: DFQATT and SNEGSKA (reference sequence). The CDR3 consists of 13 residues.

In nucleotides, the CDR3 is TGTGCCAGCAGTCAAATAGCGGGGGGCTATGAGCAGTTCTTC. Encoded protein: CASSQIAGGYEQFF. This chain uses TRBV6-1 with TRBJ2-1; 10 positions agree with TRBD2. V was clipped by 5 bases and J by 8 bases; unmatched bases: 6. The germline V gene has CDR1 MNHNS and CDR2 SASEGT. The CDR3 contains 14 residues.

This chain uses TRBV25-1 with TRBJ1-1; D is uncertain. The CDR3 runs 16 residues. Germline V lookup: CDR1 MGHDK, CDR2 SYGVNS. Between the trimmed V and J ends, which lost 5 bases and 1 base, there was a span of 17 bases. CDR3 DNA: TGTGCCAGCAGTATCTCCGGGAGAGCGGGGAACACTGAAGCTTTCTTT. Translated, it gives CASSISGRAGNTEAFF.

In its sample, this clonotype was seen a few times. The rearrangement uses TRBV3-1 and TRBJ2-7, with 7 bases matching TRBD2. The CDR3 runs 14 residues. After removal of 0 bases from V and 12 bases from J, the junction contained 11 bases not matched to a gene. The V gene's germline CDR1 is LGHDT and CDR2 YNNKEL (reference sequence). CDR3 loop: CASSQDTTSRRVYF. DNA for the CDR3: TGTGCCAGCAGCCAAGATACGACTAGCAGGAGGGTGTACTTC.

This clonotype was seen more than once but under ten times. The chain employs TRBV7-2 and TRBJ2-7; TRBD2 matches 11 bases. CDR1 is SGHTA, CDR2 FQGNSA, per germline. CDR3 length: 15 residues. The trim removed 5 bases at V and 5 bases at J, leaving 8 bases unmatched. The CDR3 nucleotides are TGTGCCAGCAGCCCTCGACTAGCGGGGAGGCACGAGCAGTACTTC. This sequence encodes CASSPRLAGRHEQYF. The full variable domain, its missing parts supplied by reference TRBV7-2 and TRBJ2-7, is GAGVSQSPSNKVTEKGKDVELRCDPISGHTALYWYRQSLGQGLEFLIYFQGNSAPDKSGLPSDRFSAERTGGSVSTLTIQRTQQEDSAVYLCASSPRLAGRHEQYFGPGTRLTVT.

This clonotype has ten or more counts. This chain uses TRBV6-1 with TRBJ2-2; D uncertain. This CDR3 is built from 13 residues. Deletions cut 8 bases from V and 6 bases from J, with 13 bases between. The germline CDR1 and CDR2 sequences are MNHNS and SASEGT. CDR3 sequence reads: CASVPGHPGELFF. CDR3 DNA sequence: TGTGCCAGCGTCCCGGGTCACCCCGGGGAGCTGTTTTTT.

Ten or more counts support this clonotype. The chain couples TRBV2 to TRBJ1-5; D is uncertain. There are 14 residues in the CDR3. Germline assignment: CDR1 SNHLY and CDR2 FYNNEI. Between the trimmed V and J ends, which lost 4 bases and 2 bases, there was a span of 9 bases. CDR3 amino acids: CASSGTLGNQPQHF. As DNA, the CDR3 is TGTGCCAGCAGTGGGACCCTGGGCAATCAGCCCCAGCATTTT.

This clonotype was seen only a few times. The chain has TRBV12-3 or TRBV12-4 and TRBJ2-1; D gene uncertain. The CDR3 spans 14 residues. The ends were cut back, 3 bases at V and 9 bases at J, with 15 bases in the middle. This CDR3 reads CASSFAGVRGEQFF. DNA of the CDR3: TGTGCCAGCAGTTTCGCAGGTGTTCGTGGTGAGCAGTTCTTC.

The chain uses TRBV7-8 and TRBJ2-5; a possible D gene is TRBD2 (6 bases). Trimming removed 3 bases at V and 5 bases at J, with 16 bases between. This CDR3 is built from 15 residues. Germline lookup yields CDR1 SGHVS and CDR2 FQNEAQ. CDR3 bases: TGTGCCAGCAGCTTTAATCGGGGGTCAGGGGAGACCCAGTACTTC. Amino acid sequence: CASSFNRGSGETQYF. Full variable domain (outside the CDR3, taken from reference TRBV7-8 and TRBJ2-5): GAGVSQSPRYKVAKRGQDVALRCDPISGHVSLFWYQQALGQGPEFLTYFQNEAQLDKSGLPSDRFFAERPEGSVSTLKIQRTQQEDSAVYLCASSFNRGSGETQYFGPGTRLLVL.

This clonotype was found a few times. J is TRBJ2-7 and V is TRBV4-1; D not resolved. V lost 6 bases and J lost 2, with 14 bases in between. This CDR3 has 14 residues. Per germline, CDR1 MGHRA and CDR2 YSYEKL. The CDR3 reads CASSVDSSTYEQYF. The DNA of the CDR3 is TGCGCCAGCAGTGTGGATAGCTCGACCTACGAGCAGTACTTC.

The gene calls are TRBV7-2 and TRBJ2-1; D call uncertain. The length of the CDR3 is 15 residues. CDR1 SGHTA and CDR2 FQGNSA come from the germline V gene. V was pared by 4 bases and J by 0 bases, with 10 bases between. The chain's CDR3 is CASSSHLRSYNEQFF. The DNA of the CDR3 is TGTGCCAGCAGCTCCCATCTCCGCTCCTACAATGAGCAGTTCTTC. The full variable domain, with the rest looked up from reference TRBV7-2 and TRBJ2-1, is GAGVSQSPSNKVTEKGKDVELRCDPISGHTALYWYRQSLGQGLEFLIYFQGNSAPDKSGLPSDRFSAERTGGSVSTLTIQRTQQEDSAVYLCASSSHLRSYNEQFFGPGTRLTVL.

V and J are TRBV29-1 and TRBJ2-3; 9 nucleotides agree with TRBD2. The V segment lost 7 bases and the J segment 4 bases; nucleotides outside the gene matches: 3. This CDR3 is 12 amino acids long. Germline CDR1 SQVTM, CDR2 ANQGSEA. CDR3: CSARLAADTQYF. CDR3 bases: TGCAGCGCACGACTAGCGGCAGATACGCAGTATTTT.

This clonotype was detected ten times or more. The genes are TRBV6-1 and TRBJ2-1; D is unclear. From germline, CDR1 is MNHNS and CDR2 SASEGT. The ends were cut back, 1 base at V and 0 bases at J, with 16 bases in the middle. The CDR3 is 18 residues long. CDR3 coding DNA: TGTGCCAGCAGTGAAGGCCAAATAAAGGATGTCTCCTACAATGAGCAGTTCTTC. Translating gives CASSEGQIKDVSYNEQFF.

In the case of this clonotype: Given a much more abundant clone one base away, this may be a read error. The CDR3 reads CSASPTGRYEQYF. The CDR3, as DNA: TGCAGTGCTAGCCCGACAGGGAGGTACGAGCAGTACTTC. The chain couples TRBV20-1 to TRBJ2-7, with D tentatively TRBD1 (7 bases). The CDR3 runs to 13 residues. The ends were cut back, 3 bases at V and 4 bases at J, with 13 bases in the middle. Per the germline V gene, CDR1 is DFQATT and CDR2 is SNEGSKA (reference sequence).

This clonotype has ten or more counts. CDR3 bases: TGTGCCAGCAGCTTACCTGGGACTAATGAAAAACTGTTTTTT. This gives the protein CASSLPGTNEKLFF. The chain employs TRBV7-2 and TRBJ1-4; D unclear. The germline CDR1 and CDR2 sequences are SGHTA and FQGNSA. This CDR3 spans 14 amino acids. Deletions cut 2 bases from V and 2 bases from J, with 6 bases between.

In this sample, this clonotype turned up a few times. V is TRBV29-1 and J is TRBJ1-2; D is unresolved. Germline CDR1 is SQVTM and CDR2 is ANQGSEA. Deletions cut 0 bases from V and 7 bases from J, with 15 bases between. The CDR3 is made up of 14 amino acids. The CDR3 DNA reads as TGCAGCGTTGAAGATCATAGACCCTTGGGTGGCTACACCTTC. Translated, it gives CSVEDHRPLGGYTF. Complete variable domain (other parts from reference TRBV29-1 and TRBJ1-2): SAVISQKPSRDICQRGTSLTIQCQVDSQVTMMFWYRQQPGQSLTLIATANQGSEATYESGFVIDKFPISRPNLTFSTLTVSNMSPEDSSIYLCSVEDHRPLGGYTFGSGTRLTVV.